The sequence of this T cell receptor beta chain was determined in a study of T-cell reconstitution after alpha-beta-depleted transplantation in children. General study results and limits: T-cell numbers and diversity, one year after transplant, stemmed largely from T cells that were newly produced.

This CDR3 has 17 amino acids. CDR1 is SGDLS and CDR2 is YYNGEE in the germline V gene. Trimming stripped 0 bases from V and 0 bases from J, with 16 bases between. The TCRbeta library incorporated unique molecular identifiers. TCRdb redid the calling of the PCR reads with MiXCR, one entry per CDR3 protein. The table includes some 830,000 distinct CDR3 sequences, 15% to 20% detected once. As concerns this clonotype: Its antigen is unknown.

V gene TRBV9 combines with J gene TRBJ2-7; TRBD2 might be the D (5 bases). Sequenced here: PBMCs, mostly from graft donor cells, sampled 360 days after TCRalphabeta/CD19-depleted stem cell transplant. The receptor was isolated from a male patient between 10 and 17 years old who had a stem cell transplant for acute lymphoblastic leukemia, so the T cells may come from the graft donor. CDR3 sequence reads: CASSVASASGRSYEQYF. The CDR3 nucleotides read TGTGCCAGCAGCGTAGCTAGTGCGAGCGGACGCTCCTACGAGCAGTACTTC.